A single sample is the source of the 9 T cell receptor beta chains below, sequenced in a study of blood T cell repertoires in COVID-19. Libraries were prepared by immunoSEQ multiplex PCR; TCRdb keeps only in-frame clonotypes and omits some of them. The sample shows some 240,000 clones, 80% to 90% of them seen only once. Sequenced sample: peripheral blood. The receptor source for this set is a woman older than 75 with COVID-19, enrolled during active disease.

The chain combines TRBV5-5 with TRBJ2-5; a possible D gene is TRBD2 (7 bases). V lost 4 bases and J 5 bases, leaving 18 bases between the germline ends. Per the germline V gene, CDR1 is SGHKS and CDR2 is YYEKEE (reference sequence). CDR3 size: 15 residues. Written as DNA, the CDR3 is TGTGCCAGCAGCCAGGGCAGGGGAGGGCTGGAGACCCAGTACTTC. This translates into CASSQGRGGLETQYF.

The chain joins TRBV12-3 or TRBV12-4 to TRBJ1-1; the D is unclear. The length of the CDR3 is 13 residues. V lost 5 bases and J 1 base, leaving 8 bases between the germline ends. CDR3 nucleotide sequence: TGTGCCAGCAGTCTGGCCAAGAACACTGAAGCTTTCTTT. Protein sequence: CASSLAKNTEAFF.

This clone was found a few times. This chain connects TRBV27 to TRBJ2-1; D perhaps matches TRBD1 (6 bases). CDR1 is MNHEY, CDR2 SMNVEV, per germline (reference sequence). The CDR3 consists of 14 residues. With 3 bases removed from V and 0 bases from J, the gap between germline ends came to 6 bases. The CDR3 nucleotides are TGTGCCAGCAGTTTCAGGGGCTCCTACAATGAGCAGTTCTTC. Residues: CASSFRGSYNEQFF.

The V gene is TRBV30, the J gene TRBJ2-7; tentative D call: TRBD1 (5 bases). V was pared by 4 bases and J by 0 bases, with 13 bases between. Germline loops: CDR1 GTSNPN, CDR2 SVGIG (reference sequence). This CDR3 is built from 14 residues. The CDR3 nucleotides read TGTGCCTGGAAATCGGACATGTTCTCCTACGAGCAGTACTTC. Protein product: CAWKSDMFSYEQYF.

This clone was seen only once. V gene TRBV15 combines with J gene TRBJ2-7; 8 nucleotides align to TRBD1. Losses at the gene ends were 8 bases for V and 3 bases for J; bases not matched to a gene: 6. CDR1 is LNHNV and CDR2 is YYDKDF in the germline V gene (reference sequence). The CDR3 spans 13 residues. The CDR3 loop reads CATAGGAFYEQYF. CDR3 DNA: TGTGCCACCGCAGGGGGCGCATTCTACGAGCAGTACTTC.

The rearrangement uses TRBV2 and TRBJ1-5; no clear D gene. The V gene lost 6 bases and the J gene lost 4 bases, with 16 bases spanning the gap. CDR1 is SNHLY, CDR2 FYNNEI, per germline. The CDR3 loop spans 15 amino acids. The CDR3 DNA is TGTGCCAGCAGCACACTACAACCCTTGAATCAGCCCCAGCATTTT. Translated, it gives CASSTLQPLNQPQHF.

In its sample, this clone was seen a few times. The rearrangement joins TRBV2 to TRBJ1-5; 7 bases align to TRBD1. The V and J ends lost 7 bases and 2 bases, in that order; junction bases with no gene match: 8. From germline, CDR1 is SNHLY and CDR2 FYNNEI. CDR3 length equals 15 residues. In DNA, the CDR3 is TGTGCCAGCATGCAAGACAGGGCGGGCAATCAGCCCCAGCATTTT. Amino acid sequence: CASMQDRAGNQPQHF.

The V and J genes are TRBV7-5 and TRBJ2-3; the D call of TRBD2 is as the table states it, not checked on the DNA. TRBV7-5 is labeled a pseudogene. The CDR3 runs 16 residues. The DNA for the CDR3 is TGTGCCAGAAGCTATCGACTAGCGGCTAGCACAGATACGCAGTATTTT. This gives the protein CARSYRLAASTDTQYF.

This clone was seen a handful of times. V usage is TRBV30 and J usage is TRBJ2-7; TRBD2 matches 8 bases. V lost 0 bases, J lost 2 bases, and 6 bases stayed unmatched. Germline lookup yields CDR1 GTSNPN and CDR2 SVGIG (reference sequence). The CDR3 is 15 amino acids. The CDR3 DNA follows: TGTGCCTGGAGTGTCATAGCGGGGATCACCTACGAGCAGTACTTC. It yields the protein CAWSVIAGITYEQYF.